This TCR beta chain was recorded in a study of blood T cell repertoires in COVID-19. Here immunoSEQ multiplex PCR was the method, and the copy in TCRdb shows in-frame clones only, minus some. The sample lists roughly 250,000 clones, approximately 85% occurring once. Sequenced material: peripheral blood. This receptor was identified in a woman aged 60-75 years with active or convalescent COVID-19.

The CDR3 sequence: CASSFSLRGNEQFF. The CDR3 DNA follows: TGTGCCAGCAGTTTTTCCCTCCGGGGGAATGAGCAGTTCTTC. The chain is built from TRBV27 and TRBJ2-1, with a weak D call TRBD2 (6 bases). The CDR3 is made up of 14 amino acids. The ends were cut back, 3 bases at V and 7 bases at J, with 13 bases in the middle. Germline V lookup: CDR1 MNHEY, CDR2 SMNVEV (reference sequence).